Given below is one TCR beta chain in context. Authors' analysis steps: Counts of nucleated cells, estimated from reference gene primer amplification, were obtained. Using immunoSEQ multiplex PCR, the repertoire was profiled, and TCRdb retains in-frame clones only, with some absent. Clone size and the V and J calls come from that table; the DNA yielded D and trimming. The sample consists of more than 350,000 clones, approximately 87% of them appearing once. The sample comes from a study of blood T cell repertoires in COVID-19. The overall study: The origin of the acute and convalescent COVID-19 samples was the United States, Italy and Spain. T cells, B-cell-depleted T cells, or PBMCs supplied cDNA or gDNA.

Seattle participants joined during active infection and were tracked over time. This CDR3 has 16 amino acids. V gave up 2 bases and J gave up 0 bases, with 14 bases separating them. CDR1 and CDR2 from the germline V gene are MNHNY and SVGAGI (reference sequence). The sequence came from a woman aged 25 to 39 with COVID-19, enrolled during active disease. Specimen: peripheral blood. The chain combines TRBV6-6 with TRBJ2-7; possible D gene TRBD1, 6 bases. The CDR3 sequence: CASSYEGVHNSYEQYF. The CDR3 DNA follows: TGTGCCAGCAGTTACGAGGGGGTCCACAACTCCTACGAGCAGTACTTC.